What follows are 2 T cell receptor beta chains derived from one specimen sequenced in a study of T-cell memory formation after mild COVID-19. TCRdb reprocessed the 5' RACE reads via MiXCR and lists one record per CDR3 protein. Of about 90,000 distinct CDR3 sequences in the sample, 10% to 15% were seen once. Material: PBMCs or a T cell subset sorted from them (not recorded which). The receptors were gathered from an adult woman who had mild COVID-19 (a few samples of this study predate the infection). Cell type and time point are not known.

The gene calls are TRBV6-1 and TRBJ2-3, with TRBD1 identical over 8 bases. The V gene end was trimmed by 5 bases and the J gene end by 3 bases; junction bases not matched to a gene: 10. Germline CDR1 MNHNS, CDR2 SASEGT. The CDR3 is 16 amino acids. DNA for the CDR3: TGTGCCAGCAGTACACGACAGGGGCGATGGACAGATACGCAGTATTTT. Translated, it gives CASSTRQGRWTDTQYF.

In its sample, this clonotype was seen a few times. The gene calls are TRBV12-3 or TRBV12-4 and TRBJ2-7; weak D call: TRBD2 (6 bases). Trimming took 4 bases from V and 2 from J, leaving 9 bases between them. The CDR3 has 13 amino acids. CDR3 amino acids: CASSSSVPYEQYF. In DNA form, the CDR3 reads TGTGCCAGCAGTTCTAGCGTCCCCTACGAGCAGTACTTC.